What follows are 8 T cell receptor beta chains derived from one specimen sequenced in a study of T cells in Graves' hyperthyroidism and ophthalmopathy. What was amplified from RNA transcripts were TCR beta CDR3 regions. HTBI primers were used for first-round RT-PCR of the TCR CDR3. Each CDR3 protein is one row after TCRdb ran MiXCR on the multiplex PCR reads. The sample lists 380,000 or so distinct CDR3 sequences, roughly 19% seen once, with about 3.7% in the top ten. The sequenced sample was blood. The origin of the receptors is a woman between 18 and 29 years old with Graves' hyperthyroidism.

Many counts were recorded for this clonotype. The CDR3 sequence is CASSFTSGGIAGELFF. DNA of the CDR3: TGTGCCAGCAGCTTTACTAGCGGGGGTATCGCCGGGGAGCTGTTTTTT. The V and J genes are TRBV7-3 and TRBJ2-2, with TRBD2 matching 11 bases. The CDR3 totals 16 residues. V was clipped by 3 bases and J by 6 bases; unmatched bases: 6. Germline CDR1 reads SGHTA; CDR2 reads FQGTGA.

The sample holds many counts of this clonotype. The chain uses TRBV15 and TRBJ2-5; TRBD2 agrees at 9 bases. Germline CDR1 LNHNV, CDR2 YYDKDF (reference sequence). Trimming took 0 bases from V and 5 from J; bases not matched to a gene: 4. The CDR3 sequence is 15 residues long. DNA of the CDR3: TGTGCCACCAGCAGAGAGGGACTAGCTTCCGAGACCCAGTACTTC. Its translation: CATSREGLASETQYF.

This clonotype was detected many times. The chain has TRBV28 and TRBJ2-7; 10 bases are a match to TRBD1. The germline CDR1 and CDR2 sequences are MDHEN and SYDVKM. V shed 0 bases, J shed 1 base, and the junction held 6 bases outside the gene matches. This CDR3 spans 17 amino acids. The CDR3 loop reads CASSLWDRDRGSYEQYF. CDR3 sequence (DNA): TGTGCCAGCAGTTTATGGGACCGGGACAGGGGTTCCTACGAGCAGTACTTC.

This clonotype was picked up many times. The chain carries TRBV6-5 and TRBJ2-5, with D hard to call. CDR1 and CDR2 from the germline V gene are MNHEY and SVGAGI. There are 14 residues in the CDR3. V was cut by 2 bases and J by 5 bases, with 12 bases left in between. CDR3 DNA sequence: TGTGCCAGCAGTTACAGGAGTCCAACGGAGACCCAGTACTTC. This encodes CASSYRSPTETQYF.

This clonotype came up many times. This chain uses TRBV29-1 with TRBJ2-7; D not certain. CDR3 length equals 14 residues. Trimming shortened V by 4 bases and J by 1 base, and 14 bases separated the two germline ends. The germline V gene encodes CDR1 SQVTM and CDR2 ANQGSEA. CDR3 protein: CSVVSPDQSYEQYF. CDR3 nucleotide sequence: TGCAGCGTTGTCAGCCCTGATCAATCCTACGAGCAGTACTTC.

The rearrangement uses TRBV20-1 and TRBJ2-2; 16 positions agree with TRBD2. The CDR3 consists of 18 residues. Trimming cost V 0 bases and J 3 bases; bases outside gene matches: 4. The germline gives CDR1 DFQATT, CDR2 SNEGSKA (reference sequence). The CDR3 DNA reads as TGCAGTGCTAGAGATCCCGGGACTAGCGGGGGGGACACCGGGGAGCTGTTTTTT. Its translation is CSARDPGTSGGDTGELFF.

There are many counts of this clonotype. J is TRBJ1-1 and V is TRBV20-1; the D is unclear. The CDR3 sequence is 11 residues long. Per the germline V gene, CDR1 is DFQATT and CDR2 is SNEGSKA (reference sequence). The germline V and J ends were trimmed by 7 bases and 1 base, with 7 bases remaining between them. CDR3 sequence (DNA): TGCAGTGGGCAGGAGAACACTGAAGCTTTCTTT. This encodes CSGQENTEAFF.

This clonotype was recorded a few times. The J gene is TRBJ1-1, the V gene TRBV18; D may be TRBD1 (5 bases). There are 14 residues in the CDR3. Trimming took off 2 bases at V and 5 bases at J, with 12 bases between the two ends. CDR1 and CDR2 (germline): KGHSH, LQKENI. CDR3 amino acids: CASSPFQGGTEAFF. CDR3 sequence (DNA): TGTGCCAGCTCACCATTTCAGGGAGGAACTGAAGCTTTCTTT.